The rows below give T cell receptor beta chains drawn from one sample of a study of cytomegalovirus exposure and HLA in healthy donors. Assay: immunoSEQ multiplex PCR; the TCRdb copy retains only in-frame clones and omits some. The sample records some 270,000 clones, 75% to 90% being singletons. The sample taken for sequencing was PBMCs. The receptors come from a girl aged 2 to 10 in good health and CMV-seronegative. Each CDR3 is given without its conserved first and last residue. The size of a clone is reported for some rows only, either as once, few or many, or as a class for expanded clones.

v_gene	j_gene	abundance	CDR3aa
TRBV6-5	TRBJ2-3	.	ASSYSWAPSTDTQY
TRBV13	TRBJ2-7	few	ASSLGGGLYEQY
TRBV30	TRBJ1-1	.	AWSRGYPNTEAF
TRBV28	TRBJ2-3	.	ASSFGAGGPTDTQY
TRBV13	TRBJ1-2	.	ASSPTTVNYGYT
TRBV2	TRBJ1-3	.	ASSVEQGGNTIY
TRBV28	TRBJ2-7	once	ASSLGVFSGSEQY
TRBV12-5	TRBJ2-3	.	ASGSAGTGGAWADTQY
TRBV7-3	TRBJ2-1	.	ASSAVAGPGNEQF
TRBV5-4	TRBJ2-3	.	ASSPLPLADTQY
TRBV6-6	TRBJ1-1	.	ASSADRGRGTEAF
TRBV7-9	TRBJ2-1	.	ASSFPLLYNEQF
TRBV5-4	TRBJ2-3	.	ASSLGRATDTQY
TRBV5-1	TRBJ2-3	.	ASSFRQITDTQY
TRBV9	TRBJ1-3	.	ASSVEGAEGNTIY
TRBV15	TRBJ2-1	.	ATGSGTGMDEQF
TRBV23-1	TRBJ1-5	.	ASSPPYMDSQH
TRBV6-5	TRBJ2-7	.	ASSYSARHSEQY
TRBV5-1	TRBJ2-5	few	ASSLAGQGYGTQY
TRBV2	TRBJ1-2	.	ASLPGHAIGGYT
TRBV28	TRBJ2-7	.	ASSYLTYEQY
TRBV11-2	TRBJ1-1	.	ASSILRTGVNTEAF
TRBV19	TRBJ1-3	.	ASSIYSTGNTIY
TRBV20-1	TRBJ1-2	once	SASGGSGYT
TRBV4-1	TRBJ1-2	.	ASSPGRGSYGYT
TRBV19	TRBJ2-2	.	ASSIGGGRTGELF
TRBV28	TRBJ1-2	few	ASRRQGLGYGYT
TRBV27	TRBJ2-1	.	ASNVLAGGREQF
TRBV29-1	.	.	SVESSGGPYEQY
TRBV30	TRBJ2-4	.	AWSDDDSFRAKNIQY
TRBV2	TRBJ1-2	.	ASSANTGPGGYT
TRBV13	TRBJ1-2	.	ASSLGGTGLLSYGYT
TRBV27	TRBJ2-3	.	ASSSATSGATDTQY
TRBV5-6	TRBJ2-4	.	ASSRVDRAKNIQY
TRBV10-3	TRBJ1-2	.	AISGQGQLMGIYGYT
TRBV12-5	TRBJ2-5	.	ASGLLRGRFETQY
TRBV7-7	TRBJ1-2	.	ASSDPRGNYGYT
TRBV11-3	TRBJ2-1	.	ASSPKDRGPDNEQF
TRBV28	TRBJ1-5	once	ASSLDLQPQH
TRBV6-1	TRBJ1-2	.	ASRESQGNYGYT
TRBV28	TRBJ2-5	.	ASSSPSGGETQY
TRBV28	TRBJ2-5	.	ASSLFGETQY
TRBV11-2	TRBJ2-2	once	ASSLAGGRRAGELF
TRBV5-6	TRBJ2-2	.	ASSSGGELF
TRBV6-5	TRBJ1-1	.	ASSYSSGATEAF
TRBV18	TRBJ1-1	.	ASSPRQGADREAF
TRBV2	TRBJ1-1	.	ASSEGRGGHPEAF
TRBV30	TRBJ1-1	.	AWSRPQDTEAF
TRBV2	TRBJ2-5	.	ASRGDRVLRETQY
TRBV6-5	TRBJ2-7	.	ASTLGREQY
TRBV27	TRBJ2-6	.	ASSLNRAGANVLT
TRBV18	TRBJ1-6	few	ASSPRAQRDNSPLH
TRBV5-1	TRBJ2-6	.	ASSLVGTGASGANVLT
TRBV4-1	TRBJ1-6	once	ASSPPDTRKNNSPLH